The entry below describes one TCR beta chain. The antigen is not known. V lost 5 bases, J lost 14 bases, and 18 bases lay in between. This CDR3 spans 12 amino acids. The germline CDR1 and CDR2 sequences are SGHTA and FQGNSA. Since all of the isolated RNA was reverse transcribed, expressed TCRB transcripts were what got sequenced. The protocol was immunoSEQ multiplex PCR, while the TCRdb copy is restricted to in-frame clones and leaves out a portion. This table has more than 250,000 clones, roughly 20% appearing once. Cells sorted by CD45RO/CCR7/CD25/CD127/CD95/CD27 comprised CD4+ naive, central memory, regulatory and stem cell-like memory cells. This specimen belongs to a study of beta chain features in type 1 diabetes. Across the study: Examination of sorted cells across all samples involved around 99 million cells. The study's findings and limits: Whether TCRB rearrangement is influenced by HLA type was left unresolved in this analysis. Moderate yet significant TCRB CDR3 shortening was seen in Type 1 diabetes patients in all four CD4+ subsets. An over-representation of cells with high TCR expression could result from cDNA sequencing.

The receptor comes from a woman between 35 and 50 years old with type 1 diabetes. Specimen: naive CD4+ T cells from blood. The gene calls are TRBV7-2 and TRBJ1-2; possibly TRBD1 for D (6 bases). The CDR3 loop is CASSLDRTAWTF. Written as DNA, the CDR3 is TGTGCCAGCAGCCTAGACAGGACAGCTTGGACCTTC.